The rows below give T cell receptor beta chains drawn from one sample of a study of T cells in localized non-small cell lung cancer. The assay was immunoSEQ multiplex PCR, and TCRdb's table has in-frame clones only and misses some. The sample lists 1,500 or so clones; roughly 36% were seen once. The specimen comprised lung tumor tissue, sampled before any cancer treatment. The receptors were gathered from a female donor older than 55 with stage I lung adenocarcinoma. Both conserved end residues are part of each CDR3. D genes are given only for firm matches. Some rows mark clone size as missing; the rest say once, few, many or name a class of expanded clone.

J gene,D gene,clone size,V gene,CDR3 protein,CDR3 DNA
TRBJ1-3,TRBD1,NA,TRBV18,CASSPGTASGNTIYF,TGTGCCAGCTCACCAGGGACAGCCTCTGGAAACACCATATATTTT
TRBJ1-6,TRBD1,medium-sized,TRBV6-8,CASSPRQGASSPLHF,TGTGCCAGCAGCCCCAGACAGGGTGCGAGTTCACCCCTCCACTTT
TRBJ1-2,NA,NA,TRBV6-8,CASSYSNRITRTYGYTF,TGTGCCAGCAGTTACTCGAATAGGATTACTCGCACCTATGGCTACACCTTC
TRBJ2-1,NA,few,TRBV11-3,CASSPTLTQGLSSYNEQFF,TGTGCCAGCAGCCCCACGCTCACACAGGGCTTAAGCTCCTACAATGAGCAGTTCTTC
TRBJ1-2,TRBD1,once,TRBV29-1,CSAQGQNFYGYTF,TGCAGCGCCCAGGGACAGAACTTCTATGGCTACACCTTC
TRBJ1-1,NA,few,TRBV29-1,CSVVRYDTEAFF,TGCAGCGTTGTACGATATGACACTGAAGCTTTCTTT
TRBJ2-2,NA,once,TRBV29-1,CSVESGNTGELFF,TGCAGCGTTGAATCAGGGAACACCGGGGAGCTGTTTTTT
TRBJ1-1,NA,NA,TRBV18,CASSPGTAGGSEAFF,TGTGCCAGCTCACCAGGTACGGCGGGGGGCTCTGAAGCTTTCTTT
TRBJ1-1,TRBD1,NA,TRBV6-8,CASIPDGDREAFF,TGTGCCAGCATCCCGGATGGGGACAGGGAAGCTTTCTTT
TRBJ1-1,NA,few,TRBV19,CASSPAVFVNTEAFF,TGTGCCAGTAGCCCGGCGGTCTTCGTGAACACTGAAGCTTTCTTT
TRBJ2-7,TRBD1,NA,TRBV19,CASRSTGTGGSYEQYF,TGTGCCAGTAGATCAACCGGGACAGGGGGCTCCTACGAGCAGTACTTC
TRBJ2-1,TRBD2,NA,TRBV11-3,CASSTGTSGTYGDEQFF,TGTGCCAGCAGTACCGGGACTAGCGGGACCTACGGCGATGAGCAGTTCTTC
TRBJ2-5,NA,NA,TRBV18,CASLRGRQETQYF,TGTGCCAGCCTAAGGGGTAGACAAGAGACCCAGTACTTC
TRBJ2-3,NA,NA,TRBV6-8,CASSYSARSSTDTQYF,TGTGCCAGCAGTTACTCGGCCAGGTCGAGCACAGATACGCAGTATTTT
TRBJ2-3,TRBD2,large,TRBV6-8,CASSYDASPSGRYF,TGTGCCAGCAGTTACGATGCCAGCCCTAGCGGGAGGTATTTT
TRBJ2-7,NA,NA,TRBV19,CASMKQGMGSYEQYF,TGTGCCAGTATGAAACAGGGAATGGGCTCCTACGAGCAGTACTTC
TRBJ2-2,TRBD1,NA,TRBV18,CASSRDRGNTGELFF,TGTGCCAGCTCAAGGGACAGGGGGAACACCGGGGAGCTGTTTTTT
TRBJ2-1,TRBD2,medium-sized,TRBV11-3,CASSPGGLAGYNEQFF,TGTGCCAGCAGCCCTGGGGGACTAGCGGGATACAATGAGCAGTTCTTC
TRBJ2-3,NA,hyperexpanded,TRBV11-3,CASSLGIGDRQKDTQYF,TGTGCCAGCAGCTTAGGGATTGGTGACAGGCAAAAAGATACGCAGTATTTT
TRBJ2-1,TRBD2,few,TRBV18,CASSQLPGASGRGNEQFF,TGTGCCAGCTCACAACTCCCGGGGGCTAGCGGGAGGGGCAATGAGCAGTTCTTC